This T cell receptor beta chain appears in the sequencing data of a study of pediatric ulcerative colitis. Regarding the study as a whole: Some T cells in rectal biopsies may come from blood, especially with overt colitis.

Notes on this clone: Its antigen is undetermined.

Per germline, CDR1 SEHNR and CDR2 FQNEAQ (reference sequence). CDR3 length: 15 residues. The J segment lost 1 base and the V segment lost 5 bases, leaving 4 bases of the junction unmatched. Measured with immunoSEQ multiplex PCR; TCRdb has only the in-frame clones, and not every one. This table has 30,000 to 40,000 clones, about 75% appearing once. The rectum was sampled with one to two pinch biopsies at colonoscopy. Material for sequencing was gut tissue. The sequence was obtained from a boy between 5 and 17 years old with severe ulcerative colitis. The rearrangement joins TRBV7-9 to TRBJ1-1, with 10 bases aligning to TRBD1. CDR3 residues: CASSRWTGGNTEAFF. CDR3 sequence (DNA): TGTGCCAGCAGCCGCTGGACAGGGGGGAACACTGAAGCTTTCTTT.